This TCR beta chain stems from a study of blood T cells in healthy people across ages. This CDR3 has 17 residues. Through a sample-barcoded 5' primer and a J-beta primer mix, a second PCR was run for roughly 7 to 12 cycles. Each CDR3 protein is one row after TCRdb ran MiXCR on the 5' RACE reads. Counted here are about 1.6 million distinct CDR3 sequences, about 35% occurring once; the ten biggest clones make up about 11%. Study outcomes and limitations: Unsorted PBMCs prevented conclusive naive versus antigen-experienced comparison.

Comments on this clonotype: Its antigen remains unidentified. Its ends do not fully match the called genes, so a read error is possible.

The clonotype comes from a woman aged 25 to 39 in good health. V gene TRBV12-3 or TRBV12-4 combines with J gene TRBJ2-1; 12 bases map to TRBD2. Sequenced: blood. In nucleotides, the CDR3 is TGTGCCAGCAGTTTCGGGCCTAGCGGGGGGGTCTACAATGGGCAGTTCTTC. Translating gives CASSFGPSGGVYNGQFF.